This T cell receptor (beta chain) was recovered during a study of T cell changes during pregnancy in multiple sclerosis. The assay was immunoSEQ multiplex PCR, and TCRdb's table has in-frame clones only and misses some. This table has over 50,000 clones, roughly 90% appearing once. The V end lost 1 base, the J end lost 6 bases, and 12 bases lay between the germline ends. CDR3 length equals 15 residues. CDR1 and CDR2 from the germline V gene are MDHEN and SYDVKM. This clone has more than one count but fewer than ten. V usage is TRBV28 and J usage is TRBJ2-2, with D perhaps TRBD2 (6 bases). The sequence was obtained from a female donor with multiple sclerosis, enrolled in a pregnancy study. This specimen consisted of CD4+ T cells from peripheral blood mononuclear cells, obtained after pregnancy. CDR3 loop: CASSLLVRGAGELFF. As DNA, the CDR3 is TGTGCCAGCAGTTTATTAGTGCGGGGAGCCGGGGAGCTGTTTTTT.